A selection of T cell receptor beta chains follows, all from one sample in a study of spatial heterogeneity in lung cancer. TCRdb reprocessed the 5' RACE reads via MiXCR and lists one record per CDR3 protein. Here the sample spans 40,000 to 55,000 distinct CDR3 sequences, roughly 15% being singletons. The sequencing used PBMCs, collected at surgery. The receptors here all came from a male donor with early-stage non-small cell lung cancer. CDR3s include the opening cysteine and the closing phenylalanine or tryptophan. D genes are given only for firm matches. Size is omitted from some rows. Given values are once, few, many or a class for expanded clones.

clone size: -; V gene: TRBV3-1; D gene: TRBD1; J gene: TRBJ2-1; CDR3 protein: CASRVGTAYNEQFF; CDR3 DNA: TGTGCCAGCAGGGTAGGGACAGCCTACAATGAGCAGTTCTTC
clone size: -; V gene: TRBV6-5; D gene: -; J gene: TRBJ1-6; CDR3 protein: CASTLDPVSPLHF; CDR3 DNA: TGTGCCAGCACCCTGGACCCGGTATCACCCCTCCACTTT
clone size: many; V gene: TRBV7-8; D gene: TRBD2; J gene: TRBJ2-2; CDR3 protein: CASSLALSGGNTGELFF; CDR3 DNA: TGTGCCAGCAGCTTAGCGCTGAGCGGGGGGAACACCGGGGAGCTGTTTTTT
clone size: few; V gene: TRBV3-1; D gene: -; J gene: TRBJ2-7; CDR3 protein: CASSQDRPYEQYF; CDR3 DNA: TGTGCCAGCAGCCAAGACCGACCCTACGAGCAGTACTTC
clone size: few; V gene: TRBV18; D gene: TRBD2; J gene: TRBJ2-1; CDR3 protein: CASSPPLAGVEQFF; CDR3 DNA: TGTGCCAGCTCACCACCCCTAGCGGGAGTTGAGCAGTTCTTC
clone size: many; V gene: TRBV7-9; D gene: -; J gene: TRBJ2-7; CDR3 protein: CASSSGRIYEQYF; CDR3 DNA: TGTGCCAGCAGCTCAGGACGGATCTACGAGCAGTACTTC
clone size: -; V gene: TRBV7-6; D gene: -; J gene: TRBJ1-1; CDR3 protein: CASSLTGMNTEAFF; CDR3 DNA: TGTGCCAGCAGCTTAACAGGGATGAACACTGAAGCTTTCTTT
clone size: few; V gene: TRBV5-1; D gene: TRBD1; J gene: TRBJ1-1; CDR3 protein: CASSSGTAMNTEAFF; CDR3 DNA: TGCGCCAGCAGCTCGGGGACAGCCATGAACACTGAAGCTTTCTTT
clone size: many; V gene: TRBV7-2; D gene: -; J gene: TRBJ1-6; CDR3 protein: CASSLVTISPLHF; CDR3 DNA: TGTGCCAGCAGCTTAGTGACTATTTCACCCCTCCACTTT
clone size: few; V gene: TRBV16; D gene: -; J gene: TRBJ2-2; CDR3 protein: CASSQGPPGELFF; CDR3 DNA: TGTGCCAGCAGCCAAGGACCCCCCGGGGAGCTGTTTTTT
clone size: few; V gene: TRBV20-1; D gene: TRBD1; J gene: TRBJ2-7; CDR3 protein: CSARDPRIVAGGLYEQYF; CDR3 DNA: TGCAGTGCTAGAGATCCTAGGATAGTGGCAGGGGGCCTCTACGAGCAGTACTTC
clone size: few; V gene: TRBV6-6; D gene: -; J gene: TRBJ1-3; CDR3 protein: CASSYTSMRRNTIYF; CDR3 DNA: TGTGCCAGCAGTTACACTAGTATGAGGAGAAACACCATATATTTT
clone size: -; V gene: TRBV12-3/TRBV12-4; D gene: -; J gene: TRBJ2-5; CDR3 protein: CASSLVAFGTQYF; CDR3 DNA: TGTGCCAGCAGTCTCGTGGCTTTTGGGACCCAGTACTTC
clone size: -; V gene: TRBV20-1; D gene: -; J gene: TRBJ1-2; CDR3 protein: CSASPPAGSKNGYTF; CDR3 DNA: TGCAGTGCTAGCCCCCCGGCAGGGAGTAAAAATGGCTACACCTTC
clone size: -; V gene: TRBV20-1; D gene: -; J gene: TRBJ2-5; CDR3 protein: CSGIQGRVQETQYF; CDR3 DNA: TGCAGTGGTATTCAGGGAAGGGTTCAAGAGACCCAGTACTTC
clone size: -; V gene: TRBV18; D gene: -; J gene: TRBJ2-3; CDR3 protein: CASSPLEESTQYF; CDR3 DNA: TGTGCCAGCTCACCCCTCGAGGAGAGTACGCAGTATTTT
clone size: few; V gene: TRBV28; D gene: TRBD2; J gene: TRBJ2-7; CDR3 protein: CASSSQRGDSSPGEQYF; CDR3 DNA: TGTGCCAGCAGTTCACAACGGGGGGACTCATCCCCAGGCGAGCAGTACTTC
clone size: -; V gene: TRBV20-1; D gene: -; J gene: TRBJ1-2; CDR3 protein: CSARDYGRNYGYTF; CDR3 DNA: TGCAGTGCTAGAGATTATGGCAGGAACTATGGCTACACCTTC
clone size: few; V gene: TRBV5-1; D gene: -; J gene: TRBJ1-5; CDR3 protein: CASSLSGAREQPQHF; CDR3 DNA: TGCGCCAGCAGCTTGAGTGGGGCGCGGGAACAGCCCCAGCATTTT
clone size: many; V gene: TRBV27; D gene: -; J gene: TRBJ1-6; CDR3 protein: CASRGQSSYNSPLHF; CDR3 DNA: TGTGCCAGCAGGGGACAAAGCTCCTATAATTCACCCCTCCACTTT
clone size: -; V gene: TRBV6-5; D gene: -; J gene: TRBJ1-4; CDR3 protein: CASSYGVNEKLFF; CDR3 DNA: TGTGCCAGCAGCTACGGAGTCAATGAAAAACTGTTTTTT
clone size: few; V gene: TRBV20-1; D gene: TRBD1; J gene: TRBJ2-7; CDR3 protein: CSVPQGYYEQYF; CDR3 DNA: TGCAGTGTACCACAGGGGTATTACGAGCAGTACTTC
clone size: few; V gene: TRBV20-1; D gene: -; J gene: TRBJ1-2; CDR3 protein: CSASLGYTF; CDR3 DNA: TGCAGTGCTAGTCTTGGCTACACCTTC
clone size: many; V gene: TRBV5-1; D gene: -; J gene: TRBJ2-1; CDR3 protein: CASSLGMALGVHEQFF; CDR3 DNA: TGCGCCAGCAGCTTGGGGATGGCGCTAGGGGTCCATGAGCAGTTCTTC
clone size: -; V gene: TRBV20-1; D gene: -; J gene: TRBJ1-6; CDR3 protein: CSASPPRGNNSPLHF; CDR3 DNA: TGCAGTGCGAGCCCCCCCAGGGGCAATAATTCACCCCTCCACTTT
clone size: many; V gene: TRBV5-1; D gene: -; J gene: TRBJ1-5; CDR3 protein: CASSPDSLNQPQHF; CDR3 DNA: TGCGCCAGCAGCCCTGACAGCCTCAATCAGCCCCAGCATTTT
clone size: -; V gene: TRBV4-2; D gene: TRBD1; J gene: TRBJ1-6; CDR3 protein: CASSATTGGGRSPLHF; CDR3 DNA: TGTGCCAGCAGCGCAACGACAGGGGGAGGTCGCTCACCCCTCCACTTT
clone size: many; V gene: TRBV9; D gene: TRBD1; J gene: TRBJ1-2; CDR3 protein: CATSPGQGNYGYTF; CDR3 DNA: TGTGCCACCTCACCGGGACAGGGGAACTATGGCTACACCTTC
clone size: many; V gene: TRBV15; D gene: -; J gene: TRBJ1-2; CDR3 protein: CATSRDRTDLYGYTF; CDR3 DNA: TGTGCCACCAGCAGAGATAGGACAGACCTCTATGGCTACACCTTC
clone size: -; V gene: TRBV5-1; D gene: -; J gene: TRBJ2-5; CDR3 protein: CASSLAMETQYF; CDR3 DNA: TGCGCCAGCAGCTTGGCCATGGAGACCCAGTACTTC
clone size: -; V gene: TRBV2; D gene: -; J gene: TRBJ1-5; CDR3 protein: CASSGEGGPQPQHF; CDR3 DNA: TGTGCCAGCAGTGGCGAAGGAGGACCTCAGCCCCAGCATTTT
clone size: -; V gene: TRBV4-1; D gene: TRBD1; J gene: TRBJ2-1; CDR3 protein: CASSFYRGNEQFF; CDR3 DNA: TGCGCCAGCAGCTTTTACAGGGGGAATGAGCAGTTCTTC
clone size: -; V gene: TRBV7-2; D gene: -; J gene: TRBJ2-7; CDR3 protein: CASSSPEGLSSVYEQYF; CDR3 DNA: TGTGCCAGCAGCTCCCCAGAGGGGTTATCTTCCGTTTACGAGCAGTACTTC
clone size: many; V gene: TRBV4-1; D gene: TRBD1; J gene: TRBJ1-3; CDR3 protein: CASSLRQGNGGNTIYF; CDR3 DNA: TGCGCCAGCAGCCTTAGACAGGGAAATGGTGGAAACACCATATATTTT
clone size: few; V gene: TRBV7-2; D gene: TRBD1; J gene: TRBJ1-1; CDR3 protein: CASSPGTGVKIEAFF; CDR3 DNA: TGTGCCAGCAGCCCCGGGACAGGGGTCAAGATTGAAGCTTTCTTT
clone size: -; V gene: TRBV7-9; D gene: -; J gene: TRBJ1-4; CDR3 protein: CASSLIGEKLFF; CDR3 DNA: TGTGCCAGCAGCTTAATTGGTGAAAAACTGTTTTTT
clone size: -; V gene: TRBV7-9; D gene: TRBD1; J gene: TRBJ2-7; CDR3 protein: CASTRTGGSYEQYF; CDR3 DNA: TGTGCCAGCACCCGGACAGGGGGCTCCTACGAGCAGTACTTC
clone size: -; V gene: TRBV10-3; D gene: TRBD2; J gene: TRBJ2-5; CDR3 protein: CAISGSGRAQETQYF; CDR3 DNA: TGTGCCATCAGTGGAAGCGGGAGGGCCCAAGAGACCCAGTACTTC
clone size: many; V gene: TRBV30; D gene: TRBD1; J gene: TRBJ1-5; CDR3 protein: CAWSVGTGEFQPQHF; CDR3 DNA: TGTGCCTGGAGTGTAGGGACAGGGGAATTCCAGCCCCAGCATTTT
clone size: many; V gene: TRBV6-6; D gene: -; J gene: TRBJ2-3; CDR3 protein: CASISGSSGTDTQYF; CDR3 DNA: TGTGCCAGCATATCCGGGTCTTCTGGCACAGATACGCAGTATTTT
clone size: -; V gene: TRBV2; D gene: -; J gene: TRBJ1-1; CDR3 protein: CASNQGSTEAFF; CDR3 DNA: TGTGCCAGCAACCAGGGGAGCACTGAAGCTTTCTTT
clone size: many; V gene: TRBV20-1; D gene: -; J gene: TRBJ1-2; CDR3 protein: CSARPGRVNYGYTF; CDR3 DNA: TGCAGTGCTAGACCCGGACGGGTTAACTATGGCTACACCTTC